The present TCR beta chain was sequenced within a study of shared clonotypes between healthy human individuals. Regarding the study as a whole: Rarefaction showed sorted-subset sequencing was incomplete despite large depth.

CD45RO-negative, CCR7-selected cells formed the naive CD8 fraction, which excluded terminally differentiated effector memory CD45RA+ cells. Donors were healthy HIV-negative adults without recently reported acute infections or vaccinations. Germline values: CDR1 MDHEN, CDR2 SYDVKM. The CDR3 length is 15 residues. J gave up 5 bases and V 5 bases, and 10 bases lay outside the gene matches. Note on this clone: The target antigen is unknown.

Clones were sequenced by immunoSEQ multiplex PCR, and TCRdb holds only the in-frame ones, with some missing. The profile shows more than 2 million clones, around 95% of them singletons. The receptor was derived from a man younger than 35 in good health. Some clones in this sample may be carry-over from other donors' samples. The chain joins TRBV28 to TRBJ2-5, with 8 bases lining up with TRBD1. Sample: naive CD8+ T cells from PBMCs. The CDR3 spells CASSAPDRVLETQYF. The CDR3 coding sequence is TGTGCCAGCAGTGCCCCGGACAGGGTGCTCGAGACCCAGTACTTC.